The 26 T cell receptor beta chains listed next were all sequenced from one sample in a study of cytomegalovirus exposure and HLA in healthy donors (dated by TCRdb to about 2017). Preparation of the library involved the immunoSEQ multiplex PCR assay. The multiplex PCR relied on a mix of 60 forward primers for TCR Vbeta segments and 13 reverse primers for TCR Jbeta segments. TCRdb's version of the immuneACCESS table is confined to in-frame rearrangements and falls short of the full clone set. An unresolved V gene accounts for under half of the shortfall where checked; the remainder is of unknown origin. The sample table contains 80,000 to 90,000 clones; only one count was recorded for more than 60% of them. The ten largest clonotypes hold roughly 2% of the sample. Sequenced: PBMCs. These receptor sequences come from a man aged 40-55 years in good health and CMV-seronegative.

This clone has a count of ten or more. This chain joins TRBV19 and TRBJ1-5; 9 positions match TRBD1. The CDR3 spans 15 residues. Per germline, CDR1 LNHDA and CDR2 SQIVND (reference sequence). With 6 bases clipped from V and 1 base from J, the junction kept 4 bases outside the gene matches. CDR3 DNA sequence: TGTGCCAGTAGGCTAGGGACAGGGAGCAATCAGCCCCAGCATTTT. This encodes CASRLGTGSNQPQHF.

CDR3 sequence reads: CASSQGLYSYEQYF. The CDR3 nucleotides are TGCGCCAGCAGCCAAGGACTCTACTCGTACGAGCAGTACTTC. The V gene is TRBV4-1, the J gene TRBJ2-7; no firm D call. The CDR3 is 14 residues long. V lost 1 base to trimming and J lost 4 bases, with 11 bases between them. Germline V gene sequence: CDR1 MGHRA, CDR2 YSYEKL.

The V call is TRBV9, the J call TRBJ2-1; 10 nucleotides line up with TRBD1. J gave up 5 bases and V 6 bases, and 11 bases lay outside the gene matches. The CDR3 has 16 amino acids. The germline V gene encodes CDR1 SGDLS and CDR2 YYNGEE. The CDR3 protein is CASNRPTGGYDNEQFF. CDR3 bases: TGTGCCAGCAACCGACCGACAGGGGGCTATGACAATGAGCAGTTCTTC.

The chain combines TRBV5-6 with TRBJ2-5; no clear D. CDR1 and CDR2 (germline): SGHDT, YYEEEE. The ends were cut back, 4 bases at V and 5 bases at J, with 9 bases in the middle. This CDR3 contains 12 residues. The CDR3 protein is CASSRQAETQYF. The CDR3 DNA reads TGTGCCAGCAGCCGGCAGGCGGAGACCCAGTACTTC. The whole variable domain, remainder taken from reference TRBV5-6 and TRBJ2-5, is DAGVTQSPTHLIKTRGQQVTLRCSPKSGHDTVSWYQQALGQGPQFIFQYYEEEERQRGNFPDRFSGHQFPNYSSELNVNALLLGDSALYLCASSRQAETQYFGPGTRLLVL.

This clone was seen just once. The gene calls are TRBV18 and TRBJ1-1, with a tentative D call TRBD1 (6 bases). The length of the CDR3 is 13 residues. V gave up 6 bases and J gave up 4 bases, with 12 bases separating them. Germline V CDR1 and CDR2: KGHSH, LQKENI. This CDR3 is CASSSMGATEAFF. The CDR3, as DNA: TGTGCCAGCTCCTCCATGGGGGCCACTGAAGCTTTCTTT.

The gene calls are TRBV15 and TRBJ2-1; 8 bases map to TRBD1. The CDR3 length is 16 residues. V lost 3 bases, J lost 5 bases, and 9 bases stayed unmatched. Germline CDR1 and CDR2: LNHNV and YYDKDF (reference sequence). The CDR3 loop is CATSSEMDRAHNEQFF. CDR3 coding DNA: TGTGCCACCAGCAGCGAAATGGACAGGGCCCACAATGAGCAGTTCTTC.

The CDR3 region has the DNA TGTGCCACCAGCAGAGATGGGCAGGGGGCCTATGGCTACACCTTC. Translating it yields CATSRDGQGAYGYTF. The chain carries TRBV15 and TRBJ1-2; 8 bases are a match to TRBD1. The CDR3 has 15 residues. V lost 0 bases to trimming and J lost 4 bases; unmatched junction nucleotides: 4. Germline values: CDR1 LNHNV, CDR2 YYDKDF (reference sequence).

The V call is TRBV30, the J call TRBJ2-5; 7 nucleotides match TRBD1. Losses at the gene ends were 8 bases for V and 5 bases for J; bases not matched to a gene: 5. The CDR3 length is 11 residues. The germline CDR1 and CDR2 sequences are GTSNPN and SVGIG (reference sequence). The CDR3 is CAALRGETQYF. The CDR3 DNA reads TGTGCCGCCCTCAGGGGGGAGACCCAGTACTTC. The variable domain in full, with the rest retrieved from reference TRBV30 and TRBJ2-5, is SQTIHQWPATLVQPVGSPLSLECTVEGTSNPNLYWYRQAAGRGLQLLFYSVGIGQISSEVPQNLSASRPQDRQFILSSKKLLLSDSGFYLCAALRGETQYFGPGTRLLVL.

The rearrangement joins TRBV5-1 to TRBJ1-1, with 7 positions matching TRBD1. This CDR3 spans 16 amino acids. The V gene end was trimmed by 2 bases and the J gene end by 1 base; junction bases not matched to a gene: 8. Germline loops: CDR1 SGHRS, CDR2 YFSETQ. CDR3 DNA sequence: TGCGCCAGCAGCTTTTACCGGGACAGCCCGAACACTGAAGCTTTCTTT. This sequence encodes CASSFYRDSPNTEAFF.

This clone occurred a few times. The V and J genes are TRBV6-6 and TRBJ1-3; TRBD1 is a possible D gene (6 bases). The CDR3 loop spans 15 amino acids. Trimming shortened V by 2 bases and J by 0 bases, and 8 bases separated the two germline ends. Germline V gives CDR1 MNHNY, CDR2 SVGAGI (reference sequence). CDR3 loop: CASSYEGVSGNTIYF. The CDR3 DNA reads TGTGCCAGCAGTTACGAGGGGGTCTCTGGAAACACCATATATTTT.

CDR3 nucleotides: TGCGCCAGCAGCCCGGTGGACAGGGAGAGTTCACCCCTCCACTTT. Amino acid sequence: CASSPVDRESSPLHF. The V and J genes are TRBV5-1 and TRBJ1-6; 8 bases line up with TRBD1. Germline V gene lookup returns CDR1 SGHRS and CDR2 YFSETQ. The length of the CDR3 is 15 residues. V shed 4 bases and J 9 bases; nucleotides not matched to a gene: 9.

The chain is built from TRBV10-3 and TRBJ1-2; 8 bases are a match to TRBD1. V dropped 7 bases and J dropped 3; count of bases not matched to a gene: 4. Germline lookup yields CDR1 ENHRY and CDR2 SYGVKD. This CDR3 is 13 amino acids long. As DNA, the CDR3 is TGTGCCATCACAGGGGGACAGGACTATGGCTACACCTTC. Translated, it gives CAITGGQDYGYTF.

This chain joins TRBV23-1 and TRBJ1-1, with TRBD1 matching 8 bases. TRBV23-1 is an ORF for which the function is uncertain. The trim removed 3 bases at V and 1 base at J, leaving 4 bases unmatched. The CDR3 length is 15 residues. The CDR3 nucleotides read TGCGCCAGCAGTCATATAGGACAGGGGAACACTGAAGCTTTCTTT. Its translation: CASSHIGQGNTEAFF.

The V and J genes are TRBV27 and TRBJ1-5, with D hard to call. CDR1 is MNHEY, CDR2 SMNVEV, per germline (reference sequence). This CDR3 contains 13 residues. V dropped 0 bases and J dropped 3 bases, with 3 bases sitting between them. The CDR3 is CASSLSYNQPQHF. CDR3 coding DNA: TGTGCCAGCAGTTTATCGTACAATCAGCCCCAGCATTTT.

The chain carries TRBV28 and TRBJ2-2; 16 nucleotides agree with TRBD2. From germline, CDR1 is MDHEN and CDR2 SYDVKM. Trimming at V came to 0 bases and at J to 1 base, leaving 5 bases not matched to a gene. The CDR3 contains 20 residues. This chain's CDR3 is CASSLWGTSGRGLNTGELFF. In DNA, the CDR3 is TGTGCCAGCAGTTTATGGGGGACTAGCGGGAGGGGGTTGAACACCGGGGAGCTGTTTTTT.

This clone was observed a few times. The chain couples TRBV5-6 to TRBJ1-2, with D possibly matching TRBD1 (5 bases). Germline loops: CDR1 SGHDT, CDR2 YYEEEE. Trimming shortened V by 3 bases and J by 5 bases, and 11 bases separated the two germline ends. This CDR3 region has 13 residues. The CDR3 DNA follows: TGTGCCAGCAGCTCCGGAAGGGGTTATGGCTACACCTTC. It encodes CASSSGRGYGYTF.

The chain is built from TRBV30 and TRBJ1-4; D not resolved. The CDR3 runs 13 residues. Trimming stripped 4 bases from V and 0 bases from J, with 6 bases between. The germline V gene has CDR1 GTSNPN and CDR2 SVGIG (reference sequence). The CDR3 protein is CAWTKTTNEKLFF. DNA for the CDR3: TGTGCCTGGACTAAAACAACTAATGAAAAACTGTTTTTT.

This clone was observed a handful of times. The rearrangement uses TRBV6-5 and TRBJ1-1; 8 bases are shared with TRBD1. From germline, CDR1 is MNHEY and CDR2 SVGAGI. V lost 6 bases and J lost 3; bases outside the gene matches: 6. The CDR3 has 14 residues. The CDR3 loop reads CASRRQGRHTEAFF. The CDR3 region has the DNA TGTGCCAGCAGGAGACAGGGGCGACACACTGAAGCTTTCTTT.

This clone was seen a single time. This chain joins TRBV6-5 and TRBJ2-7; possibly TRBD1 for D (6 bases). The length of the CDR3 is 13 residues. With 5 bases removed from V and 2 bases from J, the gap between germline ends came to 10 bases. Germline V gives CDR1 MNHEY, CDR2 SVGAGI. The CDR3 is CASSQDSTYEQYF. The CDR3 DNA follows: TGTGCCAGCAGTCAGGACAGCACCTACGAGCAGTACTTC.

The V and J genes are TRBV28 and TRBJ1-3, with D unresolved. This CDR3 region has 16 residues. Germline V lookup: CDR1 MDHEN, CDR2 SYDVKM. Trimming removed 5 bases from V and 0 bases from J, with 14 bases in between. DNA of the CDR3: TGTGCCAGCAGTCTAGACGGCACCTTCTCTGGAAACACCATATATTTT. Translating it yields CASSLDGTFSGNTIYF.

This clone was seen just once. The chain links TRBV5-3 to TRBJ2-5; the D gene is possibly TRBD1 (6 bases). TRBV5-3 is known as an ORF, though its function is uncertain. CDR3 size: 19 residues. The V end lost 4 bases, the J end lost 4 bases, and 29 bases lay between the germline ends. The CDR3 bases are TGTGCCAGAAGCGTGAAGGTGACCCGGGACACATCGCGGGCAGAGACCCAGTACTTC. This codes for CARSVKVTRDTSRAETQYF.

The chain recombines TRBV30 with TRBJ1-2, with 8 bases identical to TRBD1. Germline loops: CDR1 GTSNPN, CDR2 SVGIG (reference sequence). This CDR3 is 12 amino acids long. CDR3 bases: TGTGCTCGGGACAGGAAGGGCTATGGCTACACCTTC. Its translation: CARDRKGYGYTF.

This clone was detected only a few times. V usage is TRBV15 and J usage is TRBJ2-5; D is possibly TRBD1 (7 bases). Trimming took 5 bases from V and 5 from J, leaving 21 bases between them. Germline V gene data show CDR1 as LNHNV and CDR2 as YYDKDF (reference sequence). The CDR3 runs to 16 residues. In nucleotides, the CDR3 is TGTGCCACCAGCTCGCGGACAGGCCAACGGGGGGAGACCCAGTACTTC. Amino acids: CATSSRTGQRGETQYF.

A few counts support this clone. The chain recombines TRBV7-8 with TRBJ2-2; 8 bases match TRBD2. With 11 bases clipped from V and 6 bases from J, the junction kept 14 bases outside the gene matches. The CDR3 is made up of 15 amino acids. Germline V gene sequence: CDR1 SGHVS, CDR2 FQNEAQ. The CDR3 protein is CAGQTRGGSSGELFF. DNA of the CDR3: TGTGCCGGCCAAACTCGGGGGGGGTCTTCCGGGGAGCTGTTTTTT.

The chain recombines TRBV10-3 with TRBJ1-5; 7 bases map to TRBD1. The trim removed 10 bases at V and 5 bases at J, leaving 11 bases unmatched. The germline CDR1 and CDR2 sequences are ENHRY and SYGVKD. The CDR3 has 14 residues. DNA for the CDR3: TGTGCCACGCACCAGGGGGTAGACGATCAGCCCCAGCATTTT. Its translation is CATHQGVDDQPQHF.

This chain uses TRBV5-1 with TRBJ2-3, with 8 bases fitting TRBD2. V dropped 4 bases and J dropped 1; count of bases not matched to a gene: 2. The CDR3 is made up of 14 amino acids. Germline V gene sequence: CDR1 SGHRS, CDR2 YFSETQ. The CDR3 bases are TGCGCCAGCAGCGCGGGGGGTCGCACAGATACGCAGTATTTT. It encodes CASSAGGRTDTQYF.